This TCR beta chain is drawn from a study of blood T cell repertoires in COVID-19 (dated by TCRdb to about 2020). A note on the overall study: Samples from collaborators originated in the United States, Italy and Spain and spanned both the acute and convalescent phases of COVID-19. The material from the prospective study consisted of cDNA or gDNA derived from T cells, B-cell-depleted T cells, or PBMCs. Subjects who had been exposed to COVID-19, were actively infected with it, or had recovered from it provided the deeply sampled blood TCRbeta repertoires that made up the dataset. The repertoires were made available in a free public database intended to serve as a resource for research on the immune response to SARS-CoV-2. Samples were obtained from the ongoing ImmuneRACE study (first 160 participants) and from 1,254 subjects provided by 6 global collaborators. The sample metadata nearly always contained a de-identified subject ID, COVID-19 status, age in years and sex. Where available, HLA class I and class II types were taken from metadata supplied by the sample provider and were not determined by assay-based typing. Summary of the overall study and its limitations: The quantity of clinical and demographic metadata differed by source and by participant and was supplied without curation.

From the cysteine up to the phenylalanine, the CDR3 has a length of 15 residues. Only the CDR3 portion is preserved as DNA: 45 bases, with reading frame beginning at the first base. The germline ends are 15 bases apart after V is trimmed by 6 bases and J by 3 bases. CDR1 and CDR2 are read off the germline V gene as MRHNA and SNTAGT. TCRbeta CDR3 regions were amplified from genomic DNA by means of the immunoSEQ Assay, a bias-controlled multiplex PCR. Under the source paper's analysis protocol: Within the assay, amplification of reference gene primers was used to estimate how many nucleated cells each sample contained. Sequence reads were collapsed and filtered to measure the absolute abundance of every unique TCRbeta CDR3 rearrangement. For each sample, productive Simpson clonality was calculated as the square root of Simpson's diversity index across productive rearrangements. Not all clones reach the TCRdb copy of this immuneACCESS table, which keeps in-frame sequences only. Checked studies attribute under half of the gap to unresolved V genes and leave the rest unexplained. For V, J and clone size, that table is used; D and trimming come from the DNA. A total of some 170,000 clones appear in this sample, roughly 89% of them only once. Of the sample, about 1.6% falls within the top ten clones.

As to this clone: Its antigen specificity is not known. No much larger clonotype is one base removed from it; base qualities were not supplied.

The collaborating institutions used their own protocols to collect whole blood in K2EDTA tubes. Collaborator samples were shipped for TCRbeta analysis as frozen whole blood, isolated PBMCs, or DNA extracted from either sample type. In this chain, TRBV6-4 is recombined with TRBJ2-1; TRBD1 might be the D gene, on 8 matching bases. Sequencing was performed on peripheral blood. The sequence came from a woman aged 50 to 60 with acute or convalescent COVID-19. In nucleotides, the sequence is TGTGCCAGCAGCGTAACAGGGGGGGTCTACAATGAGCAGTTCTTC. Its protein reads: CASSVTGGVYNEQFF.